The TCR beta chain described here comes from a study of radiation and T cells in renal cell carcinoma. The CDR3 has 13 amino acids. V was clipped by 2 bases and J by 1 base, with 6 bases between them. Germline assignment: CDR1 SGHRS and CDR2 YFSETQ. The sample's time point: blood 2 weeks post-SBRT. Noted treatment: 15 Gy SBRT to primary tumor, nephrectomy 4 weeks later. Generated by immunoSEQ multiplex PCR, the TCRdb table keeps only in-frame clones and is missing some. The sample lists 100,000 to 150,000 clones; more than 75% were seen once. This sequence was found in a woman in her 70s with renal cell carcinoma. The J gene is TRBJ2-5, the V gene TRBV5-1; unclear D gene. The sequenced sample was blood, obtained from a patient whose treatment included radiotherapy and nephrectomy. The CDR3 reads CASSFTSQETQYF. As DNA, the CDR3 is TGCGCCAGCAGCTTTACGTCCCAAGAGACCCAGTACTTC.